The 7 T cell receptor beta chains below come from one sample, sequenced in a study of CD8+ T cells in alopecia areata. Sequencing templates came from extracted RNA that was reverse transcribed into cDNA. Data came from immunoSEQ multiplex PCR; TCRdb stores just in-frame clones and leaves some out. The sample has around 100,000 clones, none seen only once. The sequencing input was lesional skin. The origin of the receptors is a C3H/HeJ mouse with alopecia areata. MHC haplotype of the mouse line: H2-k.

A note on this clone: Germline and genes: mouse. CDR3 sequence reads: CSSGGGKNTEVFF. The part of the CDR3 DNA that was read is TGTAGTTCTGGGGGGGGGAAGAACACA. The chain joins TRBV30 to TRBJ1-1; D might be TRBD1 (5 bases). The read finishes 4 residues shy of the CDR3 end, and the germline J gene is used to complete it. CDR3 length: 13 residues. The germline V gene has CDR1 SQVVS and CDR2 ANEGSEA. V lost 5 bases, J lost 0 bases, and 10 bases lay in between.

This clone was recorded a few times. Mouse names are used for the genes. The sequence runs out 4 residues before the end of the CDR3; the remainder is reconstructed from the germline J gene. This chain links TRBV13-1 with TRBJ1-1, with D possibly being TRBD1 (6 bases). From germline, CDR1 is NSHNY and CDR2 SYGAGN. The CDR3 consists of 14 residues. The V gene lost 0 bases and the J gene lost 4 bases, with 10 bases spanning the gap. CDR3 DNA, as far as it was read: TGTGCCAGCAGTGATGCTGGGGGGCGCACA. Translating gives CASSDAGGRT. In full, the CDR3 is CASSDAGGRTEVFF.

This clone has only a few counts. Gene names denote mouse genes. The sequence runs out 4 residues before the end of the CDR3; the remainder is reconstructed from the germline J gene. This chain uses TRBV13-3 with TRBJ2-2; 10 bases map to TRBD2. This CDR3 contains 16 residues. After removal of 0 bases from V and 4 bases from J, the junction contained 3 bases not matched to a gene. In germline, CDR1 is NNHDY, CDR2 SYVADS. The CDR3: CASSDEGLGTTGQLYF. CDR3 DNA (partial): TGTGCCAGCAGTGATGAGGGACTGGGGACCACCGGG.

This clone came up a few times. Each gene name is a mouse one. The CDR3 goes on 4 residues after the read ends, and that part is filled in from the germline J gene. V usage is TRBV1 and J usage is TRBJ2-7, with 11 bases fitting TRBD1. In germline, CDR1 is NSQYPW, CDR2 LRSPGD (reference sequence). CDR3 size: 16 residues. The CDR3 protein is CTCSADWTGGKYEQYF. The CDR3 DNA, read in part, is TGCACCTGCAGTGCAGATTGGACAGGGGGCAAATAT.

This clone was seen only a few times. Gene and germline names: mouse. Read data end 4 residues before the CDR3 end; the end is taken from the germline J gene. The chain recombines TRBV14 with TRBJ2-4, with TRBD1 identical over 7 bases. CDR3 length: 15 amino acids. Looked up from germline, CDR1 is SGHDT and CDR2 is FRDEAV. V was clipped by 5 bases and J by 1 base; unmatched bases: 7. The CDR3 reads CASSPTGKGQNTLYF. CDR3 bases read: TGTGCCAGCAGCCCGACAGGGAAGGGTCAAAAC.

A few counts support this clone. The genes are named according to mouse. The sample contains more than one DNA sequence encoding this CDR3. The sequenced CDR3 bases are TGCACCTGCAGTGCAGATCCAGGGGGAAATCAAAAC. It yields the protein CTCSADPGGNQN. The entire CDR3 is CTCSADPGGNQNTLYF. The rearrangement uses TRBV1 and TRBJ2-4, with TRBD1 matching 7 bases. The read terminates 4 residues before the CDR3 end, so the remaining end is supplied by the germline J gene. Looked up from germline, CDR1 is NSQYPW and CDR2 is LRSPGD (reference sequence). V was pared by 0 bases and J by 2 bases, with 5 bases of the junction left unmatched. This CDR3 comprises 16 residues.

Worth noting for this clone: Mouse names are used for the genes. The CDR3 end is not reached by the read, which stops 4 residues before it; the germline J gene fills it in. The chain recombines TRBV19 with TRBJ1-4, with D possibly TRBD1 on 6 matching bases. Trimming stripped 0 bases from V and 2 bases from J, with 8 bases between. The germline CDR1 and CDR2 sequences are FNHDT and SITEND (reference sequence). The CDR3 length is 15 residues. The DNA read from the CDR3 is TGTGCCAGCAGTATAGTTGGGACATCCAACGAA. As protein: CASSIVGTSNE. The full CDR3 protein is CASSIVGTSNERLFF.